The entry that follows covers one T cell receptor beta chain sequence. The read ends 3 residues early relative to the CDR3; the germline J gene fills the gap. Repertoires were generated with immunoSEQ multiplex PCR, while TCRdb's copy carries only in-frame clones and drops some. Recorded for this sample: tens of thousands of clones. The data were obtained in a study of T cells in women clearing cervical HPV infection. Losses at the gene ends were 4 bases for V and 3 bases for J; bases not matched to a gene: 6. The CDR3 totals 15 residues. Germline V gene sequence: CDR1 SGHNT, CDR2 YYREEE (reference sequence).

The clonotype was recovered from a woman aged 18 to 69 with a cervical HPV16 infection that either progressed to CIN3+ or cleared (not recorded which). The chain recombines TRBV5-4 with TRBJ2-1, with 8 bases aligning to TRBD2. Sequenced material: blood buffy coat. The chain's CDR3 is CASSTAGVLYNEQFF. CDR3 DNA (partial): TGTGCCAGCAGCACAGCGGGGGTACTCTACAATGAG. Looking up the rest from reference TRBV5-4 and TRBJ2-1 gives the full variable domain: ETGVTQSPTHLIKTRGQQVTLRCSSQSGHNTVSWYQQALGQGPQFIFQYYREEENGRGNFPPRFSGLQFPNYSSELNVNALELDDSALYLCASSTAGVLYNEQFFGPGTRLTVL.